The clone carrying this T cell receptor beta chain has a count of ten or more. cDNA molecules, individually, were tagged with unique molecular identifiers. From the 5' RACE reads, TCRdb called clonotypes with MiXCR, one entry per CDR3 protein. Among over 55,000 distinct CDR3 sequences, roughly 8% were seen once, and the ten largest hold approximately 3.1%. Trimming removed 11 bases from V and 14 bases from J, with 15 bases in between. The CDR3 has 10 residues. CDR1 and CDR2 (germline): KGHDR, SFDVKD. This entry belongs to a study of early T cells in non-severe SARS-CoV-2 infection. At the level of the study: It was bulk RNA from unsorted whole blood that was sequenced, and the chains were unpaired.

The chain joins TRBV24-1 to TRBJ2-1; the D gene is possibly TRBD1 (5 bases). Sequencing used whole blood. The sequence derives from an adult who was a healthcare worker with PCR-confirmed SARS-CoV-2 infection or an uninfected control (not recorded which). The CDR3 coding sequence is TGTGCCAGCCCGACAGAATTAGAGTTCTTC. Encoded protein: CASPTELEFF.